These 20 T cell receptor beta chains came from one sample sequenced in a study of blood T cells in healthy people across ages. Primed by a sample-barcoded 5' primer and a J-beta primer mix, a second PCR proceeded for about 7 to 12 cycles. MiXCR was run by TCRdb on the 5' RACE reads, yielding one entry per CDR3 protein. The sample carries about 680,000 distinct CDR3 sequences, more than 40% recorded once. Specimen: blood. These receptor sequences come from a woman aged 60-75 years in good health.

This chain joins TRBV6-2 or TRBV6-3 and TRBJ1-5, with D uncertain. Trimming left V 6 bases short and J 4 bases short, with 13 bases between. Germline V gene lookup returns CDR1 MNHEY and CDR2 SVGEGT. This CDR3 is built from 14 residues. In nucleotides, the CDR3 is TGTGCCAGCAGACCCCGGACCGAGAATCAGCCCCAGCATTTT. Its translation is CASRPRTENQPQHF.

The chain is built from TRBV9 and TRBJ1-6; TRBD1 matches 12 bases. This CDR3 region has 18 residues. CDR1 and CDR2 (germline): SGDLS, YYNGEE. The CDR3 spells CNTLGQGASDSYNSPLHF. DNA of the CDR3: TGTAACACGTTGGGACAGGGGGCCTCCGACTCCTATAATTCACCCCTCCACTTT. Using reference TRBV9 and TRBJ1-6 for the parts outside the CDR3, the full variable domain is DSGVTQTPKHLITATGQRVTLRCSPRSGDLSVYWYQQSLDQGLQFLIQYYNGEERAKGNILERFSAQQFPDLHSELNLSSLELGDSALYFCNTLGQGASDSYNSPLHFGNGTRLTVT.

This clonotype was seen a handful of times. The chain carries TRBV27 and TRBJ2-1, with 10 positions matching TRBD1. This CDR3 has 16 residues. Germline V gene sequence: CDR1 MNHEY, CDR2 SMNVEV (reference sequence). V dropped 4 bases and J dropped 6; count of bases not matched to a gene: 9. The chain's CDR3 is CASSSPPDRGANEQFF. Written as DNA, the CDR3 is TGTGCCAGCAGTTCCCCCCCGGACAGGGGGGCCAATGAGCAGTTCTTC.

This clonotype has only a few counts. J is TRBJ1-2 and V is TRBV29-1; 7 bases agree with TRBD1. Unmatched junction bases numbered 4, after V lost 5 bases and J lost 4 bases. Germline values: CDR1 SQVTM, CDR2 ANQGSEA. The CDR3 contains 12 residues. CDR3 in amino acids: CSVTGEGYGYTF. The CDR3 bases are TGCAGCGTTACAGGGGAAGGCTATGGCTACACCTTC.

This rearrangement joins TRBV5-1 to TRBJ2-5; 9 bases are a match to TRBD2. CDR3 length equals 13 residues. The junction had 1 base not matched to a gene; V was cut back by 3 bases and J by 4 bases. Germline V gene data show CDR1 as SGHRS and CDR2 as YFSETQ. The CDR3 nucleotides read TGCGCCAGCAGCTGGACTAGCGCAGAGACCCAGTACTTC. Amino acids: CASSWTSAETQYF.

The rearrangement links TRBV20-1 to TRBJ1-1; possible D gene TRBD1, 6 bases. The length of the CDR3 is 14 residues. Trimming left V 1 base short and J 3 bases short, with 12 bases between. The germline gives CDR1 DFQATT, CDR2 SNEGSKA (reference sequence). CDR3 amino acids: CSARATGRHTEAFF. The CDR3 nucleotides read TGCAGTGCTAGAGCAACAGGGAGACACACTGAAGCTTTCTTT.

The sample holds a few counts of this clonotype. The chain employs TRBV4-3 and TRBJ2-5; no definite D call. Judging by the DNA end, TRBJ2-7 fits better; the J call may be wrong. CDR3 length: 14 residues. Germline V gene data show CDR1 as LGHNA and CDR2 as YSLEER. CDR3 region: CASSLNAESYEQYF. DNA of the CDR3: TGCGCCAGCAGCCTCAATGCGGAGTCGTACGAGCAGTACTTC.

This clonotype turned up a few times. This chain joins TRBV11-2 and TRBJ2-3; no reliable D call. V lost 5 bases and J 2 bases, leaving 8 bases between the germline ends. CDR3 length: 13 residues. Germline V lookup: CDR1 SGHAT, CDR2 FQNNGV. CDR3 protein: CASSPWDTDTQYF. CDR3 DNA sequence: TGTGCCAGCAGCCCCTGGGACACAGATACGCAGTATTTT.

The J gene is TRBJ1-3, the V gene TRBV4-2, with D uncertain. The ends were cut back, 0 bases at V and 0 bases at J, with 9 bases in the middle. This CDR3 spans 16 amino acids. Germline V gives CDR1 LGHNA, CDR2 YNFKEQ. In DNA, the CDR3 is TGTGCCAGCAGCCAAGAAAACCGCATCTCTGGAAACACCATATATTTT. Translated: CASSQENRISGNTIYF.

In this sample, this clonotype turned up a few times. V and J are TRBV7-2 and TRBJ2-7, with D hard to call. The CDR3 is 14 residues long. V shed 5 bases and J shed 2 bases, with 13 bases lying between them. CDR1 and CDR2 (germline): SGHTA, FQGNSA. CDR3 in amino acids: CASSQMTATYEQYF. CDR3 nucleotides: TGTGCCAGCAGCCAGATGACTGCCACCTACGAGCAGTACTTC.

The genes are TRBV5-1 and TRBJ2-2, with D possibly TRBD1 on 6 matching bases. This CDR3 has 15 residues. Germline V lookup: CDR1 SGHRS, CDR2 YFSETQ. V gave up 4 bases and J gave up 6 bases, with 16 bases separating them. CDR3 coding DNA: TGCGCCAGCAGCCGGGGACACAAGGGGTCCGGGGAGCTGTTTTTT. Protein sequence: CASSRGHKGSGELFF.

CDR3 sequence: CASSYLGTTNYGYTF. The DNA of the CDR3 is TGTGCCAGCAGTTACTTGGGGACTACAAACTATGGCTACACCTTC. The chain links TRBV6-6 to TRBJ1-2; TRBD1 might be the D (5 bases). This CDR3 has 15 amino acids. Germline V gene sequence: CDR1 MNHNY, CDR2 SVGAGI (reference sequence). The V end was cut by 1 base, the J end by 2 bases, with 11 bases between.

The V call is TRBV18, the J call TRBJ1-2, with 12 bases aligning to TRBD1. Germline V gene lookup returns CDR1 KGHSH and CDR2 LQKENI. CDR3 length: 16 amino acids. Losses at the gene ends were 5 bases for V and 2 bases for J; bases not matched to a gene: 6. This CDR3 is CASSSSGTGGNYGYTF. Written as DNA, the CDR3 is TGTGCCAGCTCATCCTCCGGGACAGGGGGCAACTATGGCTACACCTTC.

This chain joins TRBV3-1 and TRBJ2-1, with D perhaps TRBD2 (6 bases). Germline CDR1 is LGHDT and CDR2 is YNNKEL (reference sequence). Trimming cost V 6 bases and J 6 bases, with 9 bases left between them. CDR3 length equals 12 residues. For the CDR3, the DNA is TGTGCCAGCAGGCACGGGGGCAATGAGCAGTTCTTC. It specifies CASRHGGNEQFF.

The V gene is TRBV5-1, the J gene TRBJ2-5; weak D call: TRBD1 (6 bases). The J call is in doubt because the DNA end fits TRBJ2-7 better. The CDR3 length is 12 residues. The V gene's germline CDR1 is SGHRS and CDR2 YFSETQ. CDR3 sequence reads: CASRKDSYEQYF. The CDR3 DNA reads TGCGCCAGCAGAAAGGACAGTTACGAGCAGTACTTC.

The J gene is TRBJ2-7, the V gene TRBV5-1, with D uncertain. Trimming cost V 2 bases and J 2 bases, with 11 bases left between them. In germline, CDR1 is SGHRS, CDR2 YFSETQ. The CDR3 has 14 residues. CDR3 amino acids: CASSFGRRTYEQYF. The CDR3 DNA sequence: TGCGCCAGCAGCTTCGGGCGGCGAACCTACGAGCAGTACTTC.

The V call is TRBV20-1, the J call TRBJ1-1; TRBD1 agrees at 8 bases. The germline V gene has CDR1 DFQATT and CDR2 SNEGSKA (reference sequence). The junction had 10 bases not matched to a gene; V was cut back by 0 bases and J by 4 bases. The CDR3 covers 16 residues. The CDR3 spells CSARDNFRTGRTEAFF. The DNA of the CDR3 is TGCAGTGCTAGAGATAATTTTAGGACAGGGCGCACTGAAGCTTTCTTT.

CDR3 DNA: TGCAGTGCTCCTCCTCCGGGACAGAGTACCTCTGGGGCCAACGTCCTGACTTTC. This gives the protein CSAPPPGQSTSGANVLTF. The chain joins TRBV20-1 to TRBJ2-6; 7 nucleotides match TRBD1. V dropped 5 bases and J dropped 0; count of bases not matched to a gene: 13. The CDR3 is made up of 18 amino acids. Germline assignment: CDR1 DFQATT and CDR2 SNEGSKA (reference sequence).

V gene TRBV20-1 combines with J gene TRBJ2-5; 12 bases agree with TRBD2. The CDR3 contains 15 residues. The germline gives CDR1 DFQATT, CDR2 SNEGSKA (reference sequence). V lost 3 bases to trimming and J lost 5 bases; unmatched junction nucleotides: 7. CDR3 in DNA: TGCAGTGCTAGGACCTATCTAGCGGGAGGGGAGACCCAGTACTTC. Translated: CSARTYLAGGETQYF.

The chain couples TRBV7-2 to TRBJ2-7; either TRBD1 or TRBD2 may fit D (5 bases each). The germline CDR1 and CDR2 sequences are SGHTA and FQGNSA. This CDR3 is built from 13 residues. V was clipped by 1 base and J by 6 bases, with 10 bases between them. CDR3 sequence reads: CASSLVWDGEQYF. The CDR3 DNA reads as TGTGCCAGCAGCTTAGTATGGGACGGCGAGCAGTACTTC.